This is a list of T cell receptor beta chains from one sample in a study of T cell responses to AZD1222 COVID-19 vaccine. The data were produced by immunoSEQ multiplex PCR, yet TCRdb's version contains in-frame clones alone and is incomplete. The sample includes around 94,000 clones, about four fifths of them seen just once. The specimen comprised peripheral blood, sampled on day 0 of AZD1222 vaccination. These receptors were collected from an adult in good health. Each CDR3 is given with its conserved first and last residue. D genes are given only for firm matches. The size field is filled for only some rows; it gives once, few, many or a size class.

cdr3_aa: CASRGTGWHTEAFF; cdr3_nt: TGTGCCAGCAGGGGGACAGGCTGGCACACTGAAGCTTTCTTT; d_call: TRBD1; j_call: TRBJ1-1; clone_size: NA; v_call: TRBV27
cdr3_aa: CATSGSAGSYNEQFF; cdr3_nt: TGTGCCACCAGTGGTAGCGCGGGGTCCTACAATGAGCAGTTCTTC; d_call: NA; j_call: TRBJ2-1; clone_size: NA; v_call: TRBV24-1
cdr3_aa: CASSQNSGGAIREKLFF; cdr3_nt: TGCGCCAGCAGCCAGAATTCAGGGGGCGCGATCAGGGAAAAACTGTTTTTT; d_call: TRBD1; j_call: TRBJ1-4; clone_size: NA; v_call: TRBV4-3
cdr3_aa: CASRFSRGTEAFF; cdr3_nt: TGTGCCAGCAGGTTCAGCCGGGGGACTGAAGCTTTCTTT; d_call: NA; j_call: TRBJ1-1; clone_size: NA; v_call: TRBV12-3/TRBV12-4
cdr3_aa: CASSLVHYRVGIPETQYF; cdr3_nt: TGTGCCAGCAGCTTAGTACACTATAGGGTGGGAATTCCGGAGACCCAGTACTTC; d_call: NA; j_call: TRBJ2-5; clone_size: NA; v_call: TRBV11-2
cdr3_aa: CASSDLLGQRVLFEKLFF; cdr3_nt: TGTGCCAGCAGTGACTTGCTGGGCCAGAGGGTGCTTTTTGAAAAACTGTTTTTT; d_call: NA; j_call: TRBJ1-4; clone_size: NA; v_call: TRBV6-4
cdr3_aa: CASRDPLGYGYTF; cdr3_nt: TGTGCCAGCCGGGACCCCCTTGGGTATGGCTACACCTTC; d_call: NA; j_call: TRBJ1-2; clone_size: NA; v_call: TRBV28
cdr3_aa: CASSLSRTRDTEAFF; cdr3_nt: TGTGCCAGCAGCTTATCCCGGACAAGGGACACTGAAGCTTTCTTT; d_call: NA; j_call: TRBJ1-1; clone_size: NA; v_call: TRBV7-9
cdr3_aa: CASSVRQGGGYTF; cdr3_nt: TGTGCCAGCAGCGTTCGACAGGGCGGGGGCTACACCTTC; d_call: TRBD1; j_call: TRBJ1-2; clone_size: once; v_call: TRBV28
cdr3_aa: CASSQGASGGGNEQFF; cdr3_nt: TGTGCCAGCAGCCAGGGGGCTAGCGGGGGTGGGAATGAGCAGTTCTTC; d_call: TRBD2; j_call: TRBJ2-1; clone_size: NA; v_call: TRBV6-6
cdr3_aa: CASSYTVRTGGDEQFF; cdr3_nt: TGTGCCAGCAGCTACACTGTAAGGACAGGGGGCGATGAGCAGTTCTTC; d_call: TRBD1; j_call: TRBJ2-1; clone_size: NA; v_call: TRBV5-5
cdr3_aa: CASNPGLNTEAFF; cdr3_nt: TGCGCCAGCAATCCAGGGTTGAACACTGAAGCTTTCTTT; d_call: NA; j_call: TRBJ1-1; clone_size: few; v_call: TRBV10-1
cdr3_aa: CASIQGSSYNEQFF; cdr3_nt: TGTGCCAGTATACAGGGGAGCTCCTACAATGAGCAGTTCTTC; d_call: TRBD1; j_call: TRBJ2-1; clone_size: NA; v_call: TRBV28
cdr3_aa: CASSQEGRGFDGYTF; cdr3_nt: TGTGCCAGCAGCCAAGAGGGTCGGGGTTTTGATGGCTACACCTTC; d_call: NA; j_call: TRBJ1-2; clone_size: NA; v_call: TRBV3-1/TRBV3-2
cdr3_aa: CASSSRGQGNTEAFF; cdr3_nt: TGTGCCAGCAGCTCTAGGGGACAGGGGAACACTGAAGCTTTCTTT; d_call: TRBD1; j_call: TRBJ1-1; clone_size: NA; v_call: TRBV5-8
cdr3_aa: CASSAYPGGELFF; cdr3_nt: TGTGCCAGCTCAGCCTACCCGGGCGGGGAGCTGTTTTTT; d_call: NA; j_call: TRBJ2-2; clone_size: few; v_call: TRBV18
cdr3_aa: CASSLTGGTEAFF; cdr3_nt: TGTGCCAGCAGTTTGACAGGGGGCACTGAAGCTTTCTTT; d_call: TRBD1; j_call: TRBJ1-1; clone_size: NA; v_call: TRBV7-2
cdr3_aa: CASTPGGRTNEKLFF; cdr3_nt: TGTGCCAGCACTCCCGGGGGCCGAACTAATGAAAAACTGTTTTTT; d_call: NA; j_call: TRBJ1-4; clone_size: NA; v_call: TRBV28
cdr3_aa: CASNTYTGSHDYGYTF; cdr3_nt: TGTGCCAGCAATACCTATACTGGGAGTCATGACTATGGCTACACCTTC; d_call: NA; j_call: TRBJ1-2; clone_size: NA; v_call: TRBV7-9
cdr3_aa: CASSHEGARTEAFF; cdr3_nt: TGTGCCAGTAGCCACGAGGGGGCTCGGACTGAAGCTTTCTTT; d_call: TRBD1; j_call: TRBJ1-1; clone_size: NA; v_call: TRBV19
cdr3_aa: CASSFHNYGYTF; cdr3_nt: TGTGCCAGCAGTTTCCATAACTATGGCTACACCTTC; d_call: NA; j_call: TRBJ1-2; clone_size: once; v_call: TRBV28
cdr3_aa: CASSAQGRKLFF; cdr3_nt: TGTGCCAGCAGCGCGCAGGGCAGAAAACTGTTTTTT; d_call: NA; j_call: TRBJ1-4; clone_size: NA; v_call: TRBV14
cdr3_aa: CASSLGAERGPGNTIYF; cdr3_nt: TGTGCCAGCAGCTTAGGCGCGGAAAGGGGTCCAGGAAACACCATATATTTT; d_call: NA; j_call: TRBJ1-3; clone_size: NA; v_call: TRBV11-3
cdr3_aa: CASSSYRPPKGLSGANVLTF; cdr3_nt: TGTGCCAGCAGTTCTTACAGACCTCCAAAGGGACTCTCTGGGGCCAACGTCCTGACTTTC; d_call: NA; j_call: TRBJ2-6; clone_size: once; v_call: TRBV28
cdr3_aa: CASRAQGTGELFF; cdr3_nt: TGCGCCAGCAGGGCACAGGGGACCGGGGAGCTGTTTTTT; d_call: TRBD1; j_call: TRBJ2-2; clone_size: NA; v_call: TRBV5-1
cdr3_aa: CASKVAGNTGELFF; cdr3_nt: TGCGCCAGCAAGGTGGCGGGGAACACCGGGGAGCTGTTTTTT; d_call: NA; j_call: TRBJ2-2; clone_size: NA; v_call: TRBV10-2
cdr3_aa: CASSPRRGLTNEQYF; cdr3_nt: TGTGCCAGCAGCCCTCGCCGGGGATTAACTAACGAGCAGTACTTC; d_call: NA; j_call: TRBJ2-7; clone_size: NA; v_call: TRBV7-8
cdr3_aa: CASSADRNINYGYTF; cdr3_nt: TGTGCCAGCAGCGCGGACAGGAACATAAACTATGGCTACACCTTC; d_call: TRBD1; j_call: TRBJ1-2; clone_size: NA; v_call: TRBV6-5
cdr3_aa: CASSVKPRQMIKETQYF; cdr3_nt: TGTGCCAGCAGTGTCAAGCCACGACAGATGATTAAAGAGACCCAGTACTTC; d_call: NA; j_call: TRBJ2-5; clone_size: NA; v_call: TRBV6-1
cdr3_aa: CASSQGYRRGSGEQFF; cdr3_nt: TGCGCCAGCAGCCAAGGCTACCGGCGGGGATCGGGTGAGCAGTTCTTC; d_call: NA; j_call: TRBJ2-1; clone_size: once; v_call: TRBV4-3
cdr3_aa: CASSLRDRGDGYTF; cdr3_nt: TGTGCCAGCAGCCTACGGGACAGGGGCGACGGCTACACCTTC; d_call: TRBD1; j_call: TRBJ1-2; clone_size: NA; v_call: TRBV9
cdr3_aa: CASSTRGTSGNLYEQYF; cdr3_nt: TGTGCCAGCAGCACCCGCGGGACTAGCGGGAACTTATACGAGCAGTACTTC; d_call: TRBD2; j_call: TRBJ2-7; clone_size: NA; v_call: TRBV7-2
cdr3_aa: CASSLGTSGNTIYF; cdr3_nt: TGTGCCAGCAGCTTAGGGACATCTGGAAACACCATATATTTT; d_call: NA; j_call: TRBJ1-3; clone_size: NA; v_call: TRBV7-8
cdr3_aa: CASSLGGRYEDTQYF; cdr3_nt: TGCGCCAGCAGCTTAGGGGGCCGGTATGAGGATACGCAGTATTTT; d_call: TRBD1; j_call: TRBJ2-3; clone_size: NA; v_call: TRBV5-1
cdr3_aa: CASSVGGVSGNTIYF; cdr3_nt: TGTGCCAGCAGCGTAGGAGGGGTCAGTGGAAACACCATATATTTT; d_call: NA; j_call: TRBJ1-3; clone_size: NA; v_call: TRBV9
cdr3_aa: CASSVENTGELFF; cdr3_nt: TGTGCCAGCAGCGTAGAAAACACCGGGGAGCTGTTTTTT; d_call: NA; j_call: TRBJ2-2; clone_size: NA; v_call: TRBV9
cdr3_aa: CASSQDAGFSNQPQHF; cdr3_nt: TGCGCCAGCAGCCAAGATGCGGGTTTCAGCAATCAGCCCCAGCATTTT; d_call: NA; j_call: TRBJ1-5; clone_size: NA; v_call: TRBV4-3
cdr3_aa: CASSQGSNQPQHF; cdr3_nt: TGTGCCAGCAGCCAGGGTAGCAATCAGCCCCAGCATTTT; d_call: NA; j_call: TRBJ1-5; clone_size: many; v_call: TRBV3-1/TRBV3-2
cdr3_aa: CASSSLRQTAEAFF; cdr3_nt: TGTGCCAGCAGCTCTCTTCGTCAGACAGCTGAAGCTTTCTTT; d_call: NA; j_call: TRBJ1-1; clone_size: NA; v_call: TRBV11-2
cdr3_aa: CASSPDRSNSPLHF; cdr3_nt: TGTGCCAGCTCACCGGACAGATCTAATTCACCCCTCCACTTT; d_call: NA; j_call: TRBJ1-6; clone_size: once; v_call: TRBV18
cdr3_aa: CASSYSRRGNEKLFF; cdr3_nt: TGTGCCAGCAGTTACTCACGACGGGGAAATGAAAAACTGTTTTTT; d_call: NA; j_call: TRBJ1-4; clone_size: NA; v_call: TRBV6-5
cdr3_aa: CASSLYSNQPQHF; cdr3_nt: TGTGCCAGCAGCTTGTATAGCAATCAGCCCCAGCATTTT; d_call: NA; j_call: TRBJ1-5; clone_size: few; v_call: TRBV5-5
cdr3_aa: CASSRAFLNTGELFF; cdr3_nt: TGTGCCAGCAGCCGGGCTTTTCTGAACACCGGGGAGCTGTTTTTT; d_call: NA; j_call: TRBJ2-2; clone_size: NA; v_call: TRBV3-1/TRBV3-2
cdr3_aa: CAISEGAGTEAFF; cdr3_nt: TGTGCCATCAGCGAGGGGGCTGGCACTGAAGCTTTCTTT; d_call: TRBD1; j_call: TRBJ1-1; clone_size: NA; v_call: TRBV10-3
cdr3_aa: CASSPGQVWGSYNSPLHF; cdr3_nt: TGTGCCAGCAGTCCAGGACAGGTCTGGGGCTCCTATAATTCACCCCTCCACTTT; d_call: TRBD1; j_call: TRBJ1-6; clone_size: NA; v_call: TRBV28
cdr3_aa: CASSLRLAGSYEQYF; cdr3_nt: TGTGCCAGCAGCTTACGTCTAGCGGGGTCCTACGAGCAGTACTTC; d_call: TRBD2; j_call: TRBJ2-7; clone_size: NA; v_call: TRBV11-1